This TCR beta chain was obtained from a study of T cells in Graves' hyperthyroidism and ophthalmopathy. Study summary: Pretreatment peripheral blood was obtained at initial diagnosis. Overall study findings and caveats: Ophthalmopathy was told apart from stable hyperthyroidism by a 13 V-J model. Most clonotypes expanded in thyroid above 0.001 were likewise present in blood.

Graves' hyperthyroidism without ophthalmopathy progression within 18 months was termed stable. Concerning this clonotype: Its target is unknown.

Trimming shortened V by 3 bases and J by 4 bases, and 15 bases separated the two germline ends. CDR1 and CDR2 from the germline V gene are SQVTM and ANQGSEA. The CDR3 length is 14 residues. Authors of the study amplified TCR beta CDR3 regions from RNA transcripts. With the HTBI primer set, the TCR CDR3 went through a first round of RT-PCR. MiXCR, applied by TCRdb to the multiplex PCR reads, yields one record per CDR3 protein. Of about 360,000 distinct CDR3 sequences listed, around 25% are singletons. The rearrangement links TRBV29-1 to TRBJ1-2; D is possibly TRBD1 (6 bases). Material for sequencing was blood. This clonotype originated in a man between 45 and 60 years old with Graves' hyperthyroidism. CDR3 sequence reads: CSVDPRRDTYGYTF. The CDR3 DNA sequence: TGCAGCGTTGATCCAAGACGGGACACCTATGGCTACACCTTC.